The present T cell receptor (beta chain) was sequenced within a study of T cell responses to AZD1222 COVID-19 vaccine. The repertoire was sequenced with immunoSEQ multiplex PCR; TCRdb's copy has only in-frame clones and lacks some. The sample consists of approximately 170,000 clones, roughly 92% of them appearing once. Germline CDR1 is DFQATT and CDR2 is SNEGSKA (reference sequence). Trimming cost V 7 bases and J 6 bases, with 12 bases left between them. The CDR3 length is 11 residues. The source is an adult who received the AZD1222 COVID-19 vaccine. The sample consisted of peripheral blood, taken 28 days after the second AZD1222 dose. The rearrangement joins TRBV20-1 to TRBJ1-2; D perhaps matches TRBD1 (5 bases). This CDR3 reads CSVPGNDGYTF. CDR3 DNA: TGCAGTGTTCCAGGGAACGATGGCTACACCTTC.